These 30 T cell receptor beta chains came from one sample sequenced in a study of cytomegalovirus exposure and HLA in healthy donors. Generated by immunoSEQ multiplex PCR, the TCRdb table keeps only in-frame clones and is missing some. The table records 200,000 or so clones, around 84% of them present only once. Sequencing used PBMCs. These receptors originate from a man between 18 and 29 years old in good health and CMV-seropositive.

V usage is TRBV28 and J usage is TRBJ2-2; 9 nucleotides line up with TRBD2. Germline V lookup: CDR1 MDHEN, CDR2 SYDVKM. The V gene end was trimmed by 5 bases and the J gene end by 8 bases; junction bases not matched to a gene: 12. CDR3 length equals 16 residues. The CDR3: CASSRLLAGRLGELFF. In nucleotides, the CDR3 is TGTGCCAGCAGTAGGCTTCTAGCGGGACGATTGGGGGAGCTGTTTTTT. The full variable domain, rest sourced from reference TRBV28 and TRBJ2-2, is DVKVTQSSRYLVKRTGEKVFLECVQDMDHENMFWYRQDPGLGLRLIYFSYDVKMKEKGDIPEGYSVSREKKERFSLILESASTNQTSMYLCASSRLLAGRLGELFFGEGSRLTVL.

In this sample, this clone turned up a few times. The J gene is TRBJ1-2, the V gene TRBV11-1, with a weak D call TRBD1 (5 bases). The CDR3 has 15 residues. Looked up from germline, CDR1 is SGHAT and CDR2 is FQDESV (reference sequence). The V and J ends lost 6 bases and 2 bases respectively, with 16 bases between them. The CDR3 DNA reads TGTGCCAGCAGATTCGGGACTGCGGCAAACTATGGCTACACCTTC. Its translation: CASRFGTAANYGYTF.

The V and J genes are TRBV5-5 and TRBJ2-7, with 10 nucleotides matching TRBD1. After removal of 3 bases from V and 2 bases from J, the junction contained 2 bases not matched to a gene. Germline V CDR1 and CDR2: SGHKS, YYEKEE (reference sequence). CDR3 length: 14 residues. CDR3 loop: CASSWTGGTYEQYF. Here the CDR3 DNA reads TGTGCCAGCAGCTGGACAGGGGGGACCTACGAGCAGTACTTC.

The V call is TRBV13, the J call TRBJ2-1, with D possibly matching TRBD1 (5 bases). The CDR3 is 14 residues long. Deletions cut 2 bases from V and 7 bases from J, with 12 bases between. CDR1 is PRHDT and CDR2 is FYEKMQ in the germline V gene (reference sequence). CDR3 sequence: CASSLWQGINEQFF. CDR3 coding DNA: TGTGCCAGCAGCTTATGGCAGGGAATAAATGAGCAGTTCTTC. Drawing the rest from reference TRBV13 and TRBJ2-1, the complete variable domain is AAGVIQSPRHLIKEKRETATLKCYPIPRHDTVYWYQQGPGQDPQFLISFYEKMQSDKGSIPDRFSAQQFSDYHSELNMSSLELGDSALYFCASSLWQGINEQFFGPGTRLTVL.

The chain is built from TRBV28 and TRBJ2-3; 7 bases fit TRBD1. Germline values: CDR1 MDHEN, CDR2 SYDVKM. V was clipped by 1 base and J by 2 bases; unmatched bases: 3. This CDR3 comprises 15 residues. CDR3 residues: CASSLSGTATDTQYF. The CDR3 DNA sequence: TGTGCCAGCAGTTTATCTGGGACAGCCACAGATACGCAGTATTTT.

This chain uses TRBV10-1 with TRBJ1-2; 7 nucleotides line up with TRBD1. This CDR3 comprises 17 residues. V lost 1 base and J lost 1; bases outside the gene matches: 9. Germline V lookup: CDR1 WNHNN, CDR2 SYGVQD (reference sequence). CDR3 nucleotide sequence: TGCGCCAGCAGTGAGTATGGACAGGACCCTTATAACTATGGCTACACCTTC. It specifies CASSEYGQDPYNYGYTF.

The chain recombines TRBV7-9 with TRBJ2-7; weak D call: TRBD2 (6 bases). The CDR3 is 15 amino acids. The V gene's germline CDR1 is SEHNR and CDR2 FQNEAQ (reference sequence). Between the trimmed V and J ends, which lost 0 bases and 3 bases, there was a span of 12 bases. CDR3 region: CASSLAGQGGYEQYF. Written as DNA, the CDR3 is TGTGCCAGCAGCTTAGCCGGGCAGGGAGGCTACGAGCAGTACTTC.

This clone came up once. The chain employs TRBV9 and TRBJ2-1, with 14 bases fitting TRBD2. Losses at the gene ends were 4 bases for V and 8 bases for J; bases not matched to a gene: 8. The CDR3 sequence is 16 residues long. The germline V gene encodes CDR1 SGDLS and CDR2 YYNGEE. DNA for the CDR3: TGTGCCAGCAGCCCCCGACTAGCGGGAGGGGGTGATGAGCAGTTCTTC. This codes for CASSPRLAGGGDEQFF. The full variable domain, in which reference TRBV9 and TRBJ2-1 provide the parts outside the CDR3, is DSGVTQTPKHLITATGQRVTLRCSPRSGDLSVYWYQQSLDQGLQFLIQYYNGEERAKGNILERFSAQQFPDLHSELNLSSLELGDSALYFCASSPRLAGGGDEQFFGPGTRLTVL.

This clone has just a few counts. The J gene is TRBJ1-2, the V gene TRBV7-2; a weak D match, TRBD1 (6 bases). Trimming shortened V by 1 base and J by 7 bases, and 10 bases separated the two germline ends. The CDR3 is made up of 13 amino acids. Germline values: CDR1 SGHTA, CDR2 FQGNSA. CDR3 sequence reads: CASSLDREGGYTF. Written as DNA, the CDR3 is TGTGCCAGCAGCTTAGACAGGGAAGGTGGCTACACCTTC.

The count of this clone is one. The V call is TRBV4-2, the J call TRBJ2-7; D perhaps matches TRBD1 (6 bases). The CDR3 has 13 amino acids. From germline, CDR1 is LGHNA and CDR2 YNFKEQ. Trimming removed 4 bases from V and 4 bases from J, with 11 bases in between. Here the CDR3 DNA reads TGTGCCAGCAGCCCTGGGGGCGCGTACGAGCAGTACTTC. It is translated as CASSPGGAYEQYF.

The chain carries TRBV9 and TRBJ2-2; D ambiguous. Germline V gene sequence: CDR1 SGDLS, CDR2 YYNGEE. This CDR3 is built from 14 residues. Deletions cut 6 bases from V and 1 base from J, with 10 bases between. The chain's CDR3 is CASTSPRNTGELFF. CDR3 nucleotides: TGTGCCAGCACCTCGCCCAGGAACACCGGGGAGCTGTTTTTT.

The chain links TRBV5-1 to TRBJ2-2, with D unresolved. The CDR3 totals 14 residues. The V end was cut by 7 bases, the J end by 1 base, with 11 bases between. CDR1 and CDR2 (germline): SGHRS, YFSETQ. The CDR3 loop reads CASSRHWNTGELFF. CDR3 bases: TGCGCCAGCTCCCGACACTGGAACACCGGGGAGCTGTTTTTT.

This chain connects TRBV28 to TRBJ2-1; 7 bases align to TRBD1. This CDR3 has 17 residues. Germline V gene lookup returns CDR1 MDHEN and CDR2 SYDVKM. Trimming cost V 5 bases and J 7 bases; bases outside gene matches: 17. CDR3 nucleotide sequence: TGTGCCAGCAGTCTGTTCTCCGGGACAGTTGCCGAAAATGAGCAGTTCTTC. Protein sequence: CASSLFSGTVAENEQFF.

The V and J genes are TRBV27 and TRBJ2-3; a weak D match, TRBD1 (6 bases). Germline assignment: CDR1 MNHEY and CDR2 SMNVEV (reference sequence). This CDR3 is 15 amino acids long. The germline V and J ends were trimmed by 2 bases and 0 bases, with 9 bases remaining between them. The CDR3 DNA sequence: TGTGCCAGCAGTTTAGGGGACATTAGCACAGATACGCAGTATTTT. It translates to CASSLGDISTDTQYF.

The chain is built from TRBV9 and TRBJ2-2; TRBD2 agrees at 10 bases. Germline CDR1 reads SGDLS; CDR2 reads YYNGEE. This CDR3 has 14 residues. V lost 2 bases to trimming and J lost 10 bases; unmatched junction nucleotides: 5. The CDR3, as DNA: TGTGCCAGCAGCGTCCTAGCGGGAGAGGTGGAGCTGTTTTTT. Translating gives CASSVLAGEVELFF.

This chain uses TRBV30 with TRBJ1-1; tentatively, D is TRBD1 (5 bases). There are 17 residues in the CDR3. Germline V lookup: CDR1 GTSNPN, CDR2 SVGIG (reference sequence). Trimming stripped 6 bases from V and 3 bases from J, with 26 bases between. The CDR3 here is CACQGGRLLNSHTEAFF. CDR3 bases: TGTGCCTGCCAGGGTGGACGGTTACTCAACTCTCACACTGAAGCTTTCTTT. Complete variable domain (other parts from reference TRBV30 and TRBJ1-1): SQTIHQWPATLVQPVGSPLSLECTVEGTSNPNLYWYRQAAGRGLQLLFYSVGIGQISSEVPQNLSASRPQDRQFILSSKKLLLSDSGFYLCACQGGRLLNSHTEAFFGQGTRLTVV.

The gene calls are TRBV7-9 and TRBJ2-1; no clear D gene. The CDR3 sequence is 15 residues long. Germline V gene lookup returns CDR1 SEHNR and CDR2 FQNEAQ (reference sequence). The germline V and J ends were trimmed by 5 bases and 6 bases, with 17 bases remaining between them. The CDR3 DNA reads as TGTGCCAGCAGCCCCGTATGGTTAGATCCCAATGAGCAGTTCTTC. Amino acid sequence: CASSPVWLDPNEQFF.

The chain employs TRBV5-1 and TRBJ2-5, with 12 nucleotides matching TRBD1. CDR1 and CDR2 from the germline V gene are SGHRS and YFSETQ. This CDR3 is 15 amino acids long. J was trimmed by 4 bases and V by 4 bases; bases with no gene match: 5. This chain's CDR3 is CASSTGQGAGETQYF. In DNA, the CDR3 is TGCGCCAGCAGCACGGGACAGGGGGCAGGAGAGACCCAGTACTTC.

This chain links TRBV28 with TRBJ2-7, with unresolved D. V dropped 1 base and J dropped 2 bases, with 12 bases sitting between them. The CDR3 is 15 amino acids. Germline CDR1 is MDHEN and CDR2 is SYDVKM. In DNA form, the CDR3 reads TGTGCCAGCAGTTTATTGGGCAGGTCTGCCTACGAGCAGTACTTC. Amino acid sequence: CASSLLGRSAYEQYF.

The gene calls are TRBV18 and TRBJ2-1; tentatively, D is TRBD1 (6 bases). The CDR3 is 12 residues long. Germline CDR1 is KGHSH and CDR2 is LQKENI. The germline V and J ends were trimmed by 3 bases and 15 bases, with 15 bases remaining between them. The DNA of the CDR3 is TGTGCCAGCTCACCTAAGGGGGTAATCGGGTTCTTC. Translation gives CASSPKGVIGFF.

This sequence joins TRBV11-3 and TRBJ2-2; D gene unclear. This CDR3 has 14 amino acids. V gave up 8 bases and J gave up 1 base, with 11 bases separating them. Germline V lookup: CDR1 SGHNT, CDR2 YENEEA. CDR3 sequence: CASAWARNTGELFF. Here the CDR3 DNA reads TGTGCCAGCGCCTGGGCCCGGAACACCGGGGAGCTGTTTTTT. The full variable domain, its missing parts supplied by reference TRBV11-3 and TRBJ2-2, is EAGVVQSPRYKIIEKKQPVAFWCNPISGHNTLYWYLQNLGQGPELLIRYENEEAVDDSQLPKDRFSAERLKGVDSTLKIQPAELGDSAVYLCASAWARNTGELFFGEGSRLTVL.

The DNA for the CDR3 is TGTGCCAGCAGCTTAGGAGGGACAGGGGGAGAGACCCAGTACTTC. Residues: CASSLGGTGGETQYF. The chain employs TRBV7-2 and TRBJ2-5; 11 nucleotides align to TRBD1. J gave up 4 bases and V 1 base, and 2 bases lay outside the gene matches. This CDR3 is built from 15 residues. Germline V gene sequence: CDR1 SGHTA, CDR2 FQGNSA.

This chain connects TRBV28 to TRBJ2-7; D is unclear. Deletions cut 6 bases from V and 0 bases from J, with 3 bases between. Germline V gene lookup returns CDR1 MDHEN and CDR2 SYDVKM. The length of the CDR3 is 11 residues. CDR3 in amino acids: CASSFSYEQYF. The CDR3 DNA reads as TGTGCCAGCAGCTTCTCCTACGAGCAGTACTTC.

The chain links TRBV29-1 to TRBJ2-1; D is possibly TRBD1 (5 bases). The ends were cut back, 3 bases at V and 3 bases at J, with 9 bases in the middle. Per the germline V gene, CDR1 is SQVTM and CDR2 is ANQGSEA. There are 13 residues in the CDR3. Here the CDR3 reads CSVDKQVYNEQFF. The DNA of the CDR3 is TGCAGCGTTGATAAACAGGTCTACAATGAGCAGTTCTTC.

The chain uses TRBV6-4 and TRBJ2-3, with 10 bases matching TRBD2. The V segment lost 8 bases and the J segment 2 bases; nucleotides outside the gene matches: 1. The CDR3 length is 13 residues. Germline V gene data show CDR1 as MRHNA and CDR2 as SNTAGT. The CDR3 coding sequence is TGTGCCAGCGGGACTAGCGCCACAGATACGCAGTATTTT. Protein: CASGTSATDTQYF.

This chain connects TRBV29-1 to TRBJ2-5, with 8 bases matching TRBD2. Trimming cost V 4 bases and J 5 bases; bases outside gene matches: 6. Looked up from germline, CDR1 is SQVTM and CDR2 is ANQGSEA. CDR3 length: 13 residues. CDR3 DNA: TGCAGCGTTGTTGGACTAGCTGGGGAGACCCAGTACTTC. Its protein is CSVVGLAGETQYF. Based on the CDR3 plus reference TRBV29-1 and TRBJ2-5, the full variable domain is SAVISQKPSRDICQRGTSLTIQCQVDSQVTMMFWYRQQPGQSLTLIATANQGSEATYESGFVIDKFPISRPNLTFSTLTVSNMSPEDSSIYLCSVVGLAGETQYFGPGTRLLVL.

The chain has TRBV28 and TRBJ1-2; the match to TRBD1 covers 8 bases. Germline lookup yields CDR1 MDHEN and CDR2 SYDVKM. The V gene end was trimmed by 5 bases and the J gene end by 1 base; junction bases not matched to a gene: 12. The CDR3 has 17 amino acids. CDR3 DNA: TGTGCCAGCAGTGGGGAACCCGCAGGGGGCCTTAACTATGGCTACACCTTC. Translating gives CASSGEPAGGLNYGYTF.

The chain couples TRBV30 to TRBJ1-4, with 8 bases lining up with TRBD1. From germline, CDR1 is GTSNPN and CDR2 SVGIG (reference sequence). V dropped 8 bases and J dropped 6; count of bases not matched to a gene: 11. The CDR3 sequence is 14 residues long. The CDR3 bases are TGTGCCGGGCTCCCTCAGGGGGCCGATGAAAAACTGTTTTTT. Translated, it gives CAGLPQGADEKLFF.

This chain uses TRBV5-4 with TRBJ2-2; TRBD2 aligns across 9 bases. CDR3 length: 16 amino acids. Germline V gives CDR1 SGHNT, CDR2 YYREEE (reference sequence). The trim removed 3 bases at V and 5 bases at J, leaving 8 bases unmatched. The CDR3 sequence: CASSSGGAGGTGELFF. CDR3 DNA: TGTGCCAGCAGCTCCGGTGGGGCGGGAGGGACCGGGGAGCTGTTTTTT.

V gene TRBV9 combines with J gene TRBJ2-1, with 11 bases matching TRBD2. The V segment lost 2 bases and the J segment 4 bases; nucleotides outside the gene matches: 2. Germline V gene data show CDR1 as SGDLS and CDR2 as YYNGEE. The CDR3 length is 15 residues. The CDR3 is CASSVGLAGYNEQFF. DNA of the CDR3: TGTGCCAGCAGCGTTGGACTAGCGGGTTACAATGAGCAGTTCTTC.